This note documents a single T cell receptor beta chain sequence. Its specificity is not known. This sample is drawn from a study of vaccination and CD4 T cells after COVID-19. About the study: Two Hispanic individuals were among six male and four female convalescent patients.

The V gene's germline CDR1 is SNHLY and CDR2 FYNNEI. This CDR3 has 14 amino acids. V shed 6 bases and J shed 9 bases, with 18 bases lying between them. Treatment meaning: approximately nine-day PBMC culture with coronavirus spike peptide pools or control peptides (ViraFEST assay). CD4+ T cells that had been cultured provided DNA sequenced with the Oncomine TCR Beta short-read assay. Each CDR3 protein is one row after TCRdb ran MiXCR on the PCR reads. Of around 13,000 distinct CDR3 sequences in the sample, around three fifths were seen once. The origin of this receptor is a human donor who had recovered from COVID-19. This chain uses TRBV2 with TRBJ2-4, with D uncertain. The sequenced sample was CD4+ T cells from blood, cultured in vitro. CDR3 amino acids: CASRKKVFKLIQYF. DNA of the CDR3: TGTGCCAGCAGGAAAAAGGTCTTCAAACTCATTCAGTACTTC.